These 31 T cell receptor beta chains share one sample of origin, sequenced in a study of early stage breast cancer tumors. The protocol was immunoSEQ multiplex PCR, while the TCRdb copy is restricted to in-frame clones and leaves out a portion. In the table there are around 30,000 clones, over 70% of which are singletons. The sequencing sample was made of breast tumor tissue. These receptors originate from a person aged 30-39 years with breast cancer.

This clone was observed a handful of times. For the CDR3, the DNA is TGCGCCAGCAGCATGGGGACAGGGGGCTTGGCCAACTATGGCTACACCTTC. Residues: CASSMGTGGLANYGYTF. This rearrangement joins TRBV5-1 to TRBJ1-2; 12 bases fit TRBD1. CDR3 length: 17 amino acids. Germline V CDR1 and CDR2: SGHRS, YFSETQ. V trimming: 4 bases; J trimming: 2 bases; junction bases outside the gene matches: 9.

The chain joins TRBV10-3 to TRBJ1-2; D gene unclear. Trimming cost V 6 bases and J 6 bases, with 20 bases left between them. Germline loops: CDR1 ENHRY, CDR2 SYGVKD. The length of the CDR3 is 15 residues. CDR3 protein: CAIREETRGLHGYTF. The CDR3 nucleotides are TGTGCCATCAGGGAAGAAACTCGGGGTCTCCATGGCTACACCTTC.

The CDR3 nucleotides read TGTGCCAGCAGCCAAGTCCTAGGGACAGGGGCCACCATATATTTT. It encodes CASSQVLGTGATIYF. The chain joins TRBV14 to TRBJ1-3; TRBD1 agrees at 10 bases. Germline V lookup: CDR1 SGHDN, CDR2 FVKESK. The CDR3 totals 15 residues. Trimming cost V 1 base and J 9 bases; bases outside gene matches: 6.

This clone was seen only once. This chain uses TRBV7-2 with TRBJ2-2; unclear D gene. This CDR3 spans 14 amino acids. Germline V gene lookup returns CDR1 SGHTA and CDR2 FQGNSA. V was trimmed by 8 bases and J by 0 bases, leaving 10 bases between them. The chain's CDR3 is CASRQATNTGELFF. The CDR3 DNA is TGTGCCAGCCGCCAGGCTACGAACACCGGGGAGCTGTTTTTT.

V gene TRBV6-6 combines with J gene TRBJ1-1, with TRBD1 as a possible D gene (5 bases). The CDR3 consists of 16 residues. The germline V gene encodes CDR1 MNHNY and CDR2 SVGAGI (reference sequence). Trimming took off 2 bases at V and 3 bases at J, with 16 bases between the two ends. CDR3 amino acids: CASSYPGVRRYTEAFF. The CDR3 DNA reads TGTGCCAGCAGTTACCCGGGGGTCCGAAGGTACACTGAAGCTTTCTTT.

This clone was seen a handful of times. At one of its ends the junction is not consistent with the germline gene, which may arise from a read error. V gene TRBV10-2 combines with J gene TRBJ2-4, with 8 nucleotides matching TRBD2. Germline CDR1 is WSHSY and CDR2 is SAAADI. This CDR3 is built from 12 residues. CDR3 region: CASSEIILAGEF. Written as DNA, the CDR3 is TGCGCCAGCAGTGAGATAATTCTAGCGGGTGAATTC.

This clone was detected a few times. The rearrangement joins TRBV6-1 to TRBJ2-2; the D gene is possibly TRBD1 (5 bases). The ends were cut back, 10 bases at V and 1 base at J, with 13 bases in the middle. There are 14 residues in the CDR3. Germline V gene sequence: CDR1 MNHNS, CDR2 SASEGT. The CDR3 nucleotides read TGTGCCACCGCACATCAGGGGAACACCGGGGAGCTGTTTTTT. It encodes CATAHQGNTGELFF.

The chain employs TRBV7-2 and TRBJ2-2; D is unresolved. The V gene's germline CDR1 is SGHTA and CDR2 FQGNSA. V lost 5 bases to trimming and J lost 0 bases, with 4 bases between them. The CDR3 runs 13 residues. The CDR3 DNA reads as TGTGCCAGCAGCACAACGAACACCGGGGAGCTGTTTTTT. This sequence encodes CASSTTNTGELFF. The full variable domain, rest sourced from reference TRBV7-2 and TRBJ2-2, is GAGVSQSPSNKVTEKGKDVELRCDPISGHTALYWYRQSLGQGLEFLIYFQGNSAPDKSGLPSDRFSAERTGGSVSTLTIQRTQQEDSAVYLCASSTTNTGELFFGEGSRLTVL.

The CDR3: CASSQEAVMGRRGYTF. The DNA of the CDR3 is TGTGCCAGCAGCCAAGAAGCGGTTATGGGCAGGCGCGGCTACACCTTC. The chain has TRBV4-2 and TRBJ1-2; D gene uncertain. CDR1 and CDR2 (germline): LGHNA, YNFKEQ. V lost 0 bases and J lost 8, with 19 bases in between. The CDR3 length is 16 residues.

CDR3 in amino acids: CASSASGRSYEQYF. The CDR3 DNA reads TGTGCCAGCAGCGCTAGCGGGAGGTCCTACGAGCAGTACTTC. The chain joins TRBV9 to TRBJ2-7, with 11 bases that match TRBD2. The V segment lost 3 bases and the J segment 1 base; nucleotides outside the gene matches: 0. The CDR3 is 14 residues long. Looked up from germline, CDR1 is SGDLS and CDR2 is YYNGEE. Full variable domain (missing parts from reference TRBV9 and TRBJ2-7): DSGVTQTPKHLITATGQRVTLRCSPRSGDLSVYWYQQSLDQGLQFLIQYYNGEERAKGNILERFSAQQFPDLHSELNLSSLELGDSALYFCASSASGRSYEQYFGPGTRLTVT.

The chain joins TRBV30 to TRBJ2-3, with D perhaps TRBD1 or TRBD2 (5 bases each). The length of the CDR3 is 11 residues. Germline assignment: CDR1 GTSNPN and CDR2 SVGIG (reference sequence). Trimming stripped 5 bases from V and 4 bases from J, with 7 bases between. The CDR3 DNA sequence: TGTGCCTGGGGGGGATCAGATACGCAGTATTTT. It encodes CAWGGSDTQYF. Variable domain in full (rest from reference TRBV30 and TRBJ2-3): SQTIHQWPATLVQPVGSPLSLECTVEGTSNPNLYWYRQAAGRGLQLLFYSVGIGQISSEVPQNLSASRPQDRQFILSSKKLLLSDSGFYLCAWGGSDTQYFGPGTRLTVL.

The rearrangement joins TRBV5-4 to TRBJ2-1, with 14 bases lining up with TRBD2. This CDR3 is 16 amino acids long. The V segment lost 4 bases and the J segment 6 bases; nucleotides outside the gene matches: 6. Germline V lookup: CDR1 SGHNT, CDR2 YYREEE (reference sequence). The CDR3 DNA follows: TGTGCCAGCAGCGCCACCGGGACTAGCGGGAGCAATGAGCAGTTCTTC. It translates to CASSATGTSGSNEQFF.

This clone was found a few times. The chain employs TRBV7-2 and TRBJ2-2; D remains unclear. V lost 2 bases and J lost 2, with 12 bases in between. This CDR3 spans 16 amino acids. Germline V gene lookup returns CDR1 SGHTA and CDR2 FQGNSA. The chain's CDR3 is CASSLLGSANTGELFF. CDR3 coding DNA: TGTGCCAGCAGCTTATTGGGGTCCGCAAACACCGGGGAGCTGTTTTTT. The full variable domain, in which reference TRBV7-2 and TRBJ2-2 provide the parts outside the CDR3, is GAGVSQSPSNKVTEKGKDVELRCDPISGHTALYWYRQSLGQGLEFLIYFQGNSAPDKSGLPSDRFSAERTGGSVSTLTIQRTQQEDSAVYLCASSLLGSANTGELFFGEGSRLTVL.

The chain joins TRBV6-1 to TRBJ1-6, with D perhaps matching TRBD1 (5 bases). The germline CDR1 and CDR2 sequences are MNHNS and SASEGT. Trimming cost V 8 bases and J 5 bases, with 10 bases left between them. This CDR3 has 13 residues. CDR3 DNA sequence: TGTGCCAGCCGGGACCTTAATAATTCACCCCTCCACTTT. Its protein product is CASRDLNNSPLHF.

V is TRBV29-1 and J is TRBJ1-2; D not certain. The V end was cut by 4 bases, the J end by 4 bases, with 16 bases between. Germline-derived CDR1 and CDR2 are SQVTM and ANQGSEA. The CDR3 runs 14 residues. CDR3 residues: CSVANPGTSYGYTF. In nucleotides, the CDR3 is TGCAGCGTTGCAAACCCAGGTACCTCCTATGGCTACACCTTC.

This clone appeared a single time. The V gene is TRBV5-4, the J gene TRBJ2-1, with 7 positions matching TRBD2. The length of the CDR3 is 16 residues. The trim removed 5 bases at V and 7 bases at J, leaving 15 bases unmatched. Germline CDR1 and CDR2: SGHNT and YYREEE (reference sequence). CDR3 coding DNA: TGTGCCAGCAGTCTGGGAGGGCAGGGTAAGATAAATGAGCAGTTCTTC. Translating it yields CASSLGGQGKINEQFF. Variable domain in full (rest from reference TRBV5-4 and TRBJ2-1): ETGVTQSPTHLIKTRGQQVTLRCSSQSGHNTVSWYQQALGQGPQFIFQYYREEENGRGNFPPRFSGLQFPNYSSELNVNALELDDSALYLCASSLGGQGKINEQFFGPGTRLTVL.

This clone is medium-sized within its sample. This chain uses TRBV13 with TRBJ2-7, with D perhaps TRBD1 (6 bases). This CDR3 is built from 14 residues. Trimming left V 4 bases short and J 3 bases short, with 13 bases between. Germline V CDR1 and CDR2: PRHDT, FYEKMQ (reference sequence). CDR3 loop: CASSSRQANYEQYF. The CDR3 bases are TGTGCCAGCAGCTCCAGACAGGCAAACTACGAGCAGTACTTC.

This sequence joins TRBV21-1 and TRBJ2-3; TRBD2, the table's D call, lacks a check against the DNA. TRBV21-1 is shown as a pseudogene. The length of the CDR3 is 15 residues. Written as DNA, the CDR3 is TGTGCCAGCAGCAACATGAGGGAGGGCACAGATACGCAGTATTTT. Residues: CASSNMREGTDTQYF.

This clone was recorded a few times. CDR3 DNA sequence: TGTGCCAGCAGCTTAGGGAGGACTAGCGCCGAGGGGGAGCAGTACTTC. Its translation: CASSLGRTSAEGEQYF. The chain uses TRBV11-2 and TRBJ2-7, with TRBD2 matching 9 bases. After removal of 1 base from V and 7 bases from J, the junction contained 11 bases not matched to a gene. This CDR3 comprises 16 residues. From germline, CDR1 is SGHAT and CDR2 FQNNGV.

This sequence joins TRBV23-1 and TRBJ1-1, with D possibly being TRBD1 (5 bases). TRBV23-1 is sorted into the ORF group, with uncertain function. This CDR3 has 14 residues. With 0 bases removed from V and 7 bases from J, the gap between germline ends came to 12 bases. Written as DNA, the CDR3 is TGCGCCAGCAGTCAATCAAAGGGGACGCATGAAGCTTTCTTT. Translating it yields CASSQSKGTHEAFF.

The CDR3 nucleotides read TGTGCCAGCAGCCCGGACAGGAATAGCTACGAGCAGTACTTC. It codes for CASSPDRNSYEQYF. The chain is built from TRBV7-9 and TRBJ2-7, with TRBD1 identical over 7 bases. Losses at the gene ends were 5 bases for V and 3 bases for J; bases not matched to a gene: 7. Germline CDR1 and CDR2: SEHNR and FQNEAQ (reference sequence). The CDR3 contains 14 residues. The complete variable domain, with remaining parts taken from reference TRBV7-9 and TRBJ2-7, reads DTGVSQNPRHKITKRGQNVTFRCDPISEHNRLYWYRQTLGQGPEFLTYFQNEAQLEKSRLLSDRFSAERPKGSFSTLEIQRTEQGDSAMYLCASSPDRNSYEQYFGPGTRLTVT.

The chain recombines TRBV9 with TRBJ2-7; TRBD2 matches at 10 bases. There are 16 residues in the CDR3. V trimming: 0 bases; J trimming: 1 base; junction bases outside the gene matches: 4. From germline, CDR1 is SGDLS and CDR2 YYNGEE. DNA for the CDR3: TGTGCCAGCAGCGTAGGTCTAGCGGGAGATTCCTACGAGCAGTACTTC. Protein sequence: CASSVGLAGDSYEQYF.

The DNA of the CDR3 is TGTGCCAGCTCACCCGAAGTAAGCAATCAGCCCCAGCATTTT. It is translated as CASSPEVSNQPQHF. This chain joins TRBV18 and TRBJ1-5, with D unclear. Germline V gene data show CDR1 as KGHSH and CDR2 as LQKENI. The CDR3 consists of 14 residues. The V gene lost 3 bases and the J gene lost 1 base, with 7 bases spanning the gap. The whole variable domain, remainder taken from reference TRBV18 and TRBJ1-5, is NAGVMQNPRHLVRRRGQEARLRCSPMKGHSHVYWYRQLPEEGLKFMVYLQKENIIDESGMPKERFSAEFPKEGPSILRIQQVVRGDSAAYFCASSPEVSNQPQHFGDGTRLSIL.

This chain uses TRBV6-1 with TRBJ2-4; no reliable D call. Looked up from germline, CDR1 is MNHNS and CDR2 is SASEGT. V was cut by 7 bases and J by 0 bases, with 4 bases left in between. The CDR3 is made up of 12 amino acids. The CDR3 region has the DNA TGTGCCAGCACTTTAGCCAAAAACATTCAGTACTTC. Its translation: CASTLAKNIQYF.

This clone has more than one count but fewer than ten. This sequence joins TRBV5-6 and TRBJ2-3; 7 bases fit TRBD2. Per germline, CDR1 SGHDT and CDR2 YYEEEE. V was clipped by 4 bases and J by 3 bases; unmatched bases: 11. The CDR3 is 16 amino acids. The CDR3 is CASSHFKRDITDTQYF. CDR3 nucleotides: TGTGCCAGCAGCCATTTTAAGCGGGATATTACAGATACGCAGTATTTT.

V gene TRBV4-2 combines with J gene TRBJ2-7; D ambiguous. This CDR3 has 13 amino acids. The germline gives CDR1 LGHNA, CDR2 YNFKEQ. Trimming shortened V by 4 bases and J by 0 bases, and 7 bases separated the two germline ends. The DNA of the CDR3 is TGTGCCAGCAGCCCTTTCAGCTCCTACGAGCAGTACTTC. Its protein is CASSPFSSYEQYF.

This chain joins TRBV7-2 and TRBJ2-1; 8 nucleotides match TRBD2. This CDR3 has 15 residues. V shed 4 bases, J shed 6 bases, and the junction held 8 bases outside the gene matches. Germline assignment: CDR1 SGHTA and CDR2 FQGNSA. The DNA of the CDR3 is TGTGCCAGCAGCTCTACTAGCGGACCCCTCAATGAGCAGTTCTTC. It yields the protein CASSSTSGPLNEQFF. Based on the CDR3 plus reference TRBV7-2 and TRBJ2-1, the full variable domain is GAGVSQSPSNKVTEKGKDVELRCDPISGHTALYWYRQSLGQGLEFLIYFQGNSAPDKSGLPSDRFSAERTGGSVSTLTIQRTQQEDSAVYLCASSSTSGPLNEQFFGPGTRLTVL.

This chain links TRBV28 with TRBJ1-2, with 7 bases matching TRBD1. Germline values: CDR1 MDHEN, CDR2 SYDVKM. The CDR3 runs to 14 residues. Trimming removed 4 bases from V and 7 bases from J; junction bases left unmatched: 9. The CDR3 DNA sequence: TGTGCCAGCAGTTCCTCTGGACAGGATGGTGGCTACACCTTC. Its translation: CASSSSGQDGGYTF.

The chain employs TRBV13 and TRBJ2-3; a weak D match, TRBD1 (7 bases). The CDR3 has 15 amino acids. Germline CDR1 PRHDT, CDR2 FYEKMQ (reference sequence). Trimming removed 5 bases from V and 1 base from J, with 13 bases in between. CDR3 DNA sequence: TGTGCCAGCAGCCCCGACAGGGAGGGCACAGATACGCAGTATTTT. Encoded protein: CASSPDREGTDTQYF.

The gene calls are TRBV4-1 and TRBJ2-2; TRBD2 matches 7 bases. The CDR3 contains 17 residues. The V and J ends lost 3 bases and 7 bases, in that order; junction bases with no gene match: 14. In germline, CDR1 is MGHRA, CDR2 YSYEKL. This CDR3 reads CASSHSLGTKKGGELFF. The CDR3 DNA reads as TGCGCCAGCAGCCATTCACTCGGGACTAAGAAAGGCGGGGAGCTGTTTTTT.

The J gene is TRBJ1-5, the V gene TRBV7-9; D ambiguous. The CDR3 contains 15 residues. Trimming cost V 2 bases and J 4 bases, with 12 bases left between them. Germline CDR1 reads SEHNR; CDR2 reads FQNEAQ (reference sequence). For the CDR3, the DNA is TGTGCCAGCAGCTTATCAGGCAGCAGAAATCAGCCCCAGCATTTT. Its translation is CASSLSGSRNQPQHF. Supplemented by reference TRBV7-9 and TRBJ1-5, the full variable domain reads DTGVSQNPRHKITKRGQNVTFRCDPISEHNRLYWYRQTLGQGPEFLTYFQNEAQLEKSRLLSDRFSAERPKGSFSTLEIQRTEQGDSAMYLCASSLSGSRNQPQHFGDGTRLSIL.